Each of the 9 T cell receptor beta chains below was sequenced from the same sample in a study of vaccination effects on CD4 cells after COVID-19. No antigen is known for these receptors. Assay: immunoSEQ multiplex PCR; the TCRdb copy retains only in-frame clones and omits some. The sample includes approximately 87,000 clones, roughly 80% seen only once; the top ten take roughly 1.7%. Under the ViraFEST assay, PBMC were stimulated with viral peptide pools so that antigen-specific CD4+ T cells expanded. Sequencing was performed afterwards. When 10 to 11 days of culture had elapsed, CD4+ T cells were isolated. The sequencing used CD4+ T cells from PBMCs cultured with HCoV-229E spike peptides, collected before COVID-19 vaccination. The receptors derive from a human donor who received a COVID-19 vaccine.

The chain joins TRBV12-3 or TRBV12-4 to TRBJ1-2; weak D call: TRBD1 (5 bases). The V gene lost 7 bases and the J gene lost 1 base, with 10 bases spanning the gap. This CDR3 spans 13 amino acids. The CDR3 is CASTVGLNYGYTF. DNA for the CDR3: TGTGCCAGCACTGTGGGACTTAACTATGGCTACACCTTC.

The chain joins TRBV5-1 to TRBJ2-5, with 10 bases that match TRBD1. CDR1 SGHRS and CDR2 YFSETQ come from the germline V gene. The V segment lost 0 bases and the J segment 2 bases; nucleotides outside the gene matches: 1. The CDR3 has 15 residues. The CDR3 nucleotides read TGCGCCAGCAGCTTGGGGGACAGGGGTCAAGAGACCCAGTACTTC. Translated, it gives CASSLGDRGQETQYF.

This clone was counted once. The chain is built from TRBV19 and TRBJ2-4, with 15 positions matching TRBD2. V was pared by 7 bases and J by 2 bases, with 12 bases of the junction left unmatched. CDR1 and CDR2 from the germline V gene are LNHDA and SQIVND (reference sequence). CDR3 length equals 19 residues. CDR3 in DNA: TGTGCCAGTAACCCAGGGGGGGGACTAGCGGGGGGCTCCAAAAACATTCAGTACTTC. It yields the protein CASNPGGGLAGGSKNIQYF.

The rearrangement uses TRBV4-3 and TRBJ1-2, with a weak D call TRBD1 (6 bases). Germline CDR1 and CDR2: LGHNA and YSLEER. V was cut by 1 base and J by 2 bases, with 14 bases left in between. This CDR3 spans 16 amino acids. CDR3 in DNA: TGCGCCAGCAGCCAAGGCCGGACAGAGGCGAACTATGGCTACACCTTC. Its protein product is CASSQGRTEANYGYTF.

This rearrangement joins TRBV3-1 (or the pseudogene TRBV3-2) to TRBJ1-4; D is unclear. This CDR3 region has 13 residues. V gave up 4 bases and J gave up 8 bases, with 11 bases separating them. The germline V gene has CDR1 LGHDT and CDR2 YNNKEL (reference sequence). The CDR3 protein is CASSPLGREKLFF. The DNA of the CDR3 is TGTGCCAGCAGCCCCCTCGGCCGGGAAAAACTGTTTTTT.

There are a few counts of this clone. J is TRBJ2-2 and V is TRBV5-1; TRBD2 might be the D (6 bases). Germline V gene lookup returns CDR1 SGHRS and CDR2 YFSETQ. CDR3 size: 15 residues. Deletions cut 7 bases from V and 5 bases from J, with 18 bases between. The CDR3 sequence is CASGTTGEVTGELFF. The CDR3 nucleotides read TGCGCCAGCGGAACGACGGGGGAGGTTACCGGGGAGCTGTTTTTT.

This chain joins TRBV24-1 and TRBJ2-3; D is unclear. Germline V gene sequence: CDR1 KGHDR, CDR2 SFDVKD. With 4 bases removed from V and 3 bases from J, the gap between germline ends came to 10 bases. The CDR3 contains 14 residues. The CDR3 sequence: CATSELGKTDTQYF. CDR3 nucleotides: TGTGCCACCAGTGAATTGGGTAAGACAGATACGCAGTATTTT.

The genes are TRBV25-1 and TRBJ1-2; TRBD1 matches at 8 bases. This CDR3 comprises 15 residues. V shed 3 bases and J 4 bases; nucleotides not matched to a gene: 7. The germline V gene encodes CDR1 MGHDK and CDR2 SYGVNS. The CDR3 sequence: CASSDSDRVLYGYTF. The CDR3 nucleotides read TGTGCCAGCAGTGATTCGGACAGGGTCCTCTATGGCTACACCTTC.

The rearrangement links TRBV11-2 to TRBJ2-5; possibly TRBD2 for D (6 bases). The CDR3 totals 15 residues. Germline V gives CDR1 SGHAT, CDR2 FQNNGV. Trimming cost V 5 bases and J 1 base, with 14 bases left between them. CDR3 amino acids: CASSVYGGAQETQYF. Written as DNA, the CDR3 is TGTGCCAGCAGCGTTTACGGGGGTGCCCAAGAGACCCAGTACTTC.